The clone carrying this T cell receptor beta chain has a handful of counts. Its antigen remains unknown. The sample belongs to a study of T cell clonotyping in hematopoietic cell transplantation. Background on the study: Recipients' pretransplant samples followed cytoreduction.

Study results and limitations: Without cell sorting, CD4 versus CD8 contributions remain unresolved. Pathologically expanded recipient clonotypes increased progressively from day 30 to day 180 as diversity fell. At the given depth, recipient repertoires were over 97% de novo clonotypes.

The germline gives CDR1 SGHAT, CDR2 FQNNGV. Trimming left V 5 bases short and J 2 bases short, with 13 bases between. The CDR3 totals 16 residues. Clones were sequenced by immunoSEQ multiplex PCR, and TCRdb holds only the in-frame ones, with some missing. The sample consists of about 41,000 clones, roughly 85% of them appearing once. Regarding time point: recipient sample about 28 days before transplant, after cytoreduction. V and J are TRBV11-2 and TRBJ1-6, with a tentative D call TRBD1 (5 bases). The clonotype originates from a man in his sixties with acute myeloid leukemia. Some clones in this sample may be carry-over from other donors' samples. Sequenced here: peripheral blood mononuclear cells, sampled before stem cell transplant. The DNA for the CDR3 is TGTGCCAGCAGCCCGGCTCGGGGCCCCTATAATTCACCCCTCCACTTT. Translation gives CASSPARGPYNSPLHF.